This entry lists 9 T cell receptor beta chains sequenced from one sample in a study of blood T cell repertoires in COVID-19. The protocol was immunoSEQ multiplex PCR, while the TCRdb copy is restricted to in-frame clones and leaves out a portion. The sample shows about 200,000 clones, about 79% of them seen only once. The specimen sequenced was peripheral blood. The origin of the receptors is a human donor in a cohort sampled during active COVID-19.

The chain uses TRBV27 and TRBJ2-1, with a possible D match to TRBD2 (5 bases). Trimming cost V 2 bases and J 2 bases, with 10 bases left between them. Germline CDR1 is MNHEY and CDR2 is SMNVEV (reference sequence). This CDR3 spans 15 amino acids. The CDR3 DNA reads TGTGCCAGCAGTTTAGGGGAGACCCCCTACAATGAGCAGTTCTTC. It yields the protein CASSLGETPYNEQFF.

This chain uses TRBV27 with TRBJ1-2; TRBD1 is a possible D gene (5 bases). V lost 4 bases and J 1 base, leaving 16 bases between the germline ends. CDR1 and CDR2 (germline): MNHEY, SMNVEV (reference sequence). The CDR3 has 16 amino acids. CDR3 region: CASSSIGQSFNYGYTF. The DNA for the CDR3 is TGTGCCAGCAGTTCAATAGGACAATCATTTAACTATGGCTACACCTTC.

This rearrangement joins TRBV11-2 to TRBJ1-1; D is unclear. Germline V gene lookup returns CDR1 SGHAT and CDR2 FQNNGV. This CDR3 region has 16 residues. V lost 4 bases and J 0 bases, leaving 15 bases between the germline ends. CDR3 in amino acids: CASSSAPQSMNTEAFF. The CDR3 nucleotides read TGTGCCAGCAGCTCCGCACCACAGAGCATGAACACTGAAGCTTTCTTT. Combining the CDR3 with reference TRBV11-2 and TRBJ1-1 gives the whole variable domain EAGVAQSPRYKIIEKRQSVAFWCNPISGHATLYWYQQILGQGPKLLIQFQNNGVVDDSQLPKDRFSAERLKGVDSTLKIQPAKLEDSAVYLCASSSAPQSMNTEAFFGQGTRLTVV.

V and J are TRBV10-3 and TRBJ2-7; 8 bases match TRBD2. J lost 0 bases, V lost 3 bases, and 4 bases had no gene match. Germline CDR1 reads ENHRY; CDR2 reads SYGVKD. This CDR3 is built from 15 residues. This CDR3 is CAISDRGGSSYEQYF. The CDR3 nucleotides are TGTGCCATCAGTGATCGGGGGGGTAGCTCCTACGAGCAGTACTTC.

V is TRBV24-1 and J is TRBJ2-1; 8 nucleotides agree with TRBD2. In germline, CDR1 is KGHDR, CDR2 SFDVKD. There are 16 residues in the CDR3. Losses at the gene ends were 1 base for V and 5 bases for J; bases not matched to a gene: 6. This chain's CDR3 is CATSDFEAGVNNEQFF. The CDR3 DNA is TGTGCCACCAGTGATTTCGAAGCGGGAGTTAACAATGAGCAGTTCTTC.

The rearrangement links TRBV7-2 to TRBJ1-1; D perhaps matches TRBD1 (6 bases). The CDR3 contains 15 residues. Between the trimmed V and J ends, which lost 6 bases and 1 base, there was a span of 15 bases. The V gene's germline CDR1 is SGHTA and CDR2 FQGNSA. CDR3 loop: CASSSTGTTNTEAFF. As DNA, the CDR3 is TGTGCCAGCAGTTCGACCGGGACAACGAACACTGAAGCTTTCTTT.

This clone was seen just once. The same CDR3 is also encoded by other DNA sequences in this sample. CDR3 DNA sequence: TGTGCCAGCAGTCCAGGGGCCTACAATGAGCAGTTCTTC. It yields the protein CASSPGAYNEQFF. The chain combines TRBV27 with TRBJ2-1; D is perhaps TRBD1 (6 bases). The germline V gene encodes CDR1 MNHEY and CDR2 SMNVEV (reference sequence). V lost 5 bases to trimming and J lost 2 bases, with 7 bases between them. The CDR3 spans 13 residues.

This rearrangement joins TRBV15 to TRBJ2-3; 7 nucleotides match TRBD1. There are 14 residues in the CDR3. V gave up 6 bases and J gave up 2 bases; unmatched junction bases: 5. In germline, CDR1 is LNHNV, CDR2 YYDKDF (reference sequence). The CDR3 reads CATSTGQATDTQYF. The CDR3 nucleotides are TGTGCCACCAGTACCGGACAGGCCACAGATACGCAGTATTTT.

The chain joins TRBV30 to TRBJ1-5; TRBD1 is a possible D gene (5 bases). Trimming took 4 bases from V and 5 from J, leaving 12 bases between them. Germline CDR1 is GTSNPN and CDR2 is SVGIG (reference sequence). This CDR3 spans 13 amino acids. The CDR3: CAWTKGWDQPQHF. The CDR3, as DNA: TGTGCCTGGACCAAGGGGTGGGATCAGCCCCAGCATTTT.